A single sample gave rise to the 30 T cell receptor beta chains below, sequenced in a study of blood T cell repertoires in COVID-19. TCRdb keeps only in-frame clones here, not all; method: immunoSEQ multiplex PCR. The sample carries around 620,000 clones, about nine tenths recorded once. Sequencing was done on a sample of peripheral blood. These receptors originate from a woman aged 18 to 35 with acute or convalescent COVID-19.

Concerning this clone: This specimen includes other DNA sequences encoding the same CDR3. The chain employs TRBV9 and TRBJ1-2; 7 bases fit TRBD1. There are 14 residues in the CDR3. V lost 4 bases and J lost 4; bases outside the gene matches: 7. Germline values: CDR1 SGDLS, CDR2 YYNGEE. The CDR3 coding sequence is TGTGCCAGCAGCCCCAGGGGACAGTTCTATGGCTACACCTTC. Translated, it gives CASSPRGQFYGYTF.

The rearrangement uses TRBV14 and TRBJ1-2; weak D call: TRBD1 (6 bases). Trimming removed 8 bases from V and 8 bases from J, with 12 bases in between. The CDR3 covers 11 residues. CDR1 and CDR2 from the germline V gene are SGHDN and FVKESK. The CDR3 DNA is TGTGCCAGCGGATTCAGGGGAGGCTACACCTTC. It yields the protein CASGFRGGYTF.

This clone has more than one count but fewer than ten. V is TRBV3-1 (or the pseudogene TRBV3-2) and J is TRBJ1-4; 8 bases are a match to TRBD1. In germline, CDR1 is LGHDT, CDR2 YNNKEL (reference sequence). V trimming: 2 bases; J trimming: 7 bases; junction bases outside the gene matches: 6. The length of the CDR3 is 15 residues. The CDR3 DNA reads TGTGCCAGCAGCCAAAAGGGCAGGGGGCTTGAAAAACTGTTTTTT. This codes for CASSQKGRGLEKLFF.

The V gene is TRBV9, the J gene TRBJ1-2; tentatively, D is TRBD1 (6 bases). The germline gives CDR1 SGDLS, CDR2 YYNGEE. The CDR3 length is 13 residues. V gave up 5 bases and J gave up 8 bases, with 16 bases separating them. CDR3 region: CASRARGAGGYTF. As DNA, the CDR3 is TGTGCCAGCAGAGCCCGGGGGGCAGGGGGCTACACCTTC.

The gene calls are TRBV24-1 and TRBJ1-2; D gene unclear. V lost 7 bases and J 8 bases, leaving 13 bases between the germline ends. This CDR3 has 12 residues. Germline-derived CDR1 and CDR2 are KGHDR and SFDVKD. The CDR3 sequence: CATSSEGYGYTF. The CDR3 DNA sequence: TGTGCCACCAGCTCTGAGGGCTACGGCTACACCTTC.

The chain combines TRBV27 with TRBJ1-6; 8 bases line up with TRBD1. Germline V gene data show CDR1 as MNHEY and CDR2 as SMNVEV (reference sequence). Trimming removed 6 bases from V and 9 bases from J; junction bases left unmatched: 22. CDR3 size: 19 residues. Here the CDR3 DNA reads TGTGCCAGCAGGTATCCGGGACAGGTGGGGGGGGATATACGTTCACCCCTCCACTTT. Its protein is CASRYPGQVGGDIRSPLHF.

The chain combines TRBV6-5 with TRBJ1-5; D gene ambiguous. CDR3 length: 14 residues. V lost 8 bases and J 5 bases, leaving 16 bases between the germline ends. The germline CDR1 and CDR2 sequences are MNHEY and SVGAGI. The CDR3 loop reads CASRKAGLDQPQHF. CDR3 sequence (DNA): TGTGCCAGCCGAAAAGCCGGGTTAGATCAGCCCCAGCATTTT.

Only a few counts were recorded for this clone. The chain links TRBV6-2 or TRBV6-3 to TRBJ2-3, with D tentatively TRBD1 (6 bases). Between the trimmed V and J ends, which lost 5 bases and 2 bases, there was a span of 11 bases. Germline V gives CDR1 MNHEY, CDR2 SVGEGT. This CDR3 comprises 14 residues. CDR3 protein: CASSPRQATDTQYF. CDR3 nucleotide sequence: TGTGCCAGCAGTCCCCGACAGGCCACAGATACGCAGTATTTT.

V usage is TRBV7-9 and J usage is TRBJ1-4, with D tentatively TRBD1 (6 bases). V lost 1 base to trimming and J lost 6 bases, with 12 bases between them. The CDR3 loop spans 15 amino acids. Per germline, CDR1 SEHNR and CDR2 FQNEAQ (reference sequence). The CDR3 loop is CASSLGWTAHEKLFF. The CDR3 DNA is TGTGCCAGCAGCTTAGGGTGGACAGCCCATGAAAAACTGTTTTTT. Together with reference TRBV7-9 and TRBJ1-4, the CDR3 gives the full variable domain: DTGVSQNPRHKITKRGQNVTFRCDPISEHNRLYWYRQTLGQGPEFLTYFQNEAQLEKSRLLSDRFSAERPKGSFSTLEIQRTEQGDSAMYLCASSLGWTAHEKLFFGSGTQLSVL.

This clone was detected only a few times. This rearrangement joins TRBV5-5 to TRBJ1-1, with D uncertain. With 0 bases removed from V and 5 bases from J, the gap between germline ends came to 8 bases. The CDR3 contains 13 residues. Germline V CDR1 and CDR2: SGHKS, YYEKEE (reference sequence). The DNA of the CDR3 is TGTGCCAGCAGCTTGGCCCAGTTAACTGAAGCTTTCTTT. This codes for CASSLAQLTEAFF.

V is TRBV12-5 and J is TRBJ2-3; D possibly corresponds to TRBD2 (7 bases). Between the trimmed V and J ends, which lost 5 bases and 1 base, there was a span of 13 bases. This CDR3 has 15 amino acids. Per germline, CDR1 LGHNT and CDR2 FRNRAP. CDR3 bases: TGTGCTAGTGGTATTGAGGGGGGGGGCACAGATACGCAGTATTTT. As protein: CASGIEGGGTDTQYF.

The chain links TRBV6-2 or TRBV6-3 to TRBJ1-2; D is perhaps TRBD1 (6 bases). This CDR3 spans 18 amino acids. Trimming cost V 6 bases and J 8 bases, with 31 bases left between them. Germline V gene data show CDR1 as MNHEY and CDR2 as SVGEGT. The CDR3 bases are TGTGCCAGCAGCCTCACCTGGGGGGGCGCCTTATCGTCTTTGGGCTACACCTTC. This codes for CASSLTWGGALSSLGYTF.

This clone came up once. The CDR3 DNA reads as TGTGCCAGCAGTGACTCCGGGACAGGTCACTCTGGTGGGGCTTTCTTT. Translated, it gives CASSDSGTGHSGGAFF. The rearrangement links TRBV25-1 to TRBJ1-1; 8 bases map to TRBD1. Germline CDR1 reads MGHDK; CDR2 reads SYGVNS. V trimming: 3 bases; J trimming: 11 bases; junction bases outside the gene matches: 17. The CDR3 consists of 16 residues. Together with reference TRBV25-1 and TRBJ1-1, the CDR3 gives the full variable domain: EADIYQTPRYLVIGTGKKITLECSQTMGHDKMYWYQQDPGMELHLIHYSYGVNSTEKGDLSSESTVSRIRTEHFPLTLESARPSHTSQYLCASSDSGTGHSGGAFFGQGTRLTVV.

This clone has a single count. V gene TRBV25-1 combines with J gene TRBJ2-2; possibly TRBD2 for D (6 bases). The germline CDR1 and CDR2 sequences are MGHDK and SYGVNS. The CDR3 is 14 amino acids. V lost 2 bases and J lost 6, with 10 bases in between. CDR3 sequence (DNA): TGTGCCAGCAGTGAAGGAGGGCTCCCCGGGGAGCTGTTTTTT. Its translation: CASSEGGLPGELFF.

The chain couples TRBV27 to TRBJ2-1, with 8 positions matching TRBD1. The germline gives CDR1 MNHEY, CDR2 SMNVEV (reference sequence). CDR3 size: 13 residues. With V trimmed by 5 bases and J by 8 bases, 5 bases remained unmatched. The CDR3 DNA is TGTGCCAGCAGTACCTACAGGGGGGATGAGCAGTTCTTC. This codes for CASSTYRGDEQFF.

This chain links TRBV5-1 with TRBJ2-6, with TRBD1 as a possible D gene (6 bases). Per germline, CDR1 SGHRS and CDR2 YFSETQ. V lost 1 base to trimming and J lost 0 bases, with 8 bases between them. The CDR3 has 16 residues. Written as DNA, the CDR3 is TGCGCCAGCAGCTTGCAGGGGCGCTCTGGGGCCAACGTCCTGACTTTC. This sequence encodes CASSLQGRSGANVLTF.

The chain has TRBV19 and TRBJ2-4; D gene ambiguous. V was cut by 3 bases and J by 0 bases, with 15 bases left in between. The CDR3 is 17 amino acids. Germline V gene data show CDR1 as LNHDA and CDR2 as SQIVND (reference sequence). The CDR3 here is CASSIEAIMGAKNIQYF. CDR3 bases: TGTGCCAGTAGTATTGAGGCGATAATGGGAGCCAAAAACATTCAGTACTTC.

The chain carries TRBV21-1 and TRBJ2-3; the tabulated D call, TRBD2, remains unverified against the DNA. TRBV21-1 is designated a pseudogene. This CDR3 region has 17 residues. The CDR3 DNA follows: TGTGCCAGCAGCACCTATCTAGCGGGGGGGCCTCCAGATACGCAGTATTTT. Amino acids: CASSTYLAGGPPDTQYF.

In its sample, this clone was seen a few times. The CDR3, as DNA: TGTGCCAGCAGTCAAGGGACACCCAAAGTGGGCTCCTATAATTCACCCCTCCACTTT. It yields the protein CASSQGTPKVGSYNSPLHF. The chain joins TRBV27 to TRBJ1-6; a weak D match, TRBD1 (6 bases). The CDR3 extends over 19 amino acids. Trimming took off 5 bases at V and 0 bases at J, with 20 bases between the two ends. Per the germline V gene, CDR1 is MNHEY and CDR2 is SMNVEV (reference sequence).

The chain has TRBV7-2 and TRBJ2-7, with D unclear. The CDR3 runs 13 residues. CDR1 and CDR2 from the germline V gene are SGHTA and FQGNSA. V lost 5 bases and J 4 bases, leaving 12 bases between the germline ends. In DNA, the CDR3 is TGTGCCAGCAGCCTCCGTCGGAGTTACGAGCAGTACTTC. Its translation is CASSLRRSYEQYF.

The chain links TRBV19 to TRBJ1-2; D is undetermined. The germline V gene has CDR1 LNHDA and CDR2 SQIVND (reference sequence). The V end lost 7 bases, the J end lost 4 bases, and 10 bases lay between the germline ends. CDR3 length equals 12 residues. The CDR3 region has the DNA TGTGCCAGTATTCGGCCAGGCTATGGCTACACCTTC. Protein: CASIRPGYGYTF.

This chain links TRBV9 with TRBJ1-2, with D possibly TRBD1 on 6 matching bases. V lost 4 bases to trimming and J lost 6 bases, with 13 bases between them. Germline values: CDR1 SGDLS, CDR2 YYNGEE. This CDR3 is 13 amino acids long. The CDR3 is CASSRGGYHGYTF. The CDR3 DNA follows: TGTGCCAGCAGCCGGGGGGGCTACCATGGCTACACCTTC. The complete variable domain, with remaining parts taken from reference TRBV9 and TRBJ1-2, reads DSGVTQTPKHLITATGQRVTLRCSPRSGDLSVYWYQQSLDQGLQFLIQYYNGEERAKGNILERFSAQQFPDLHSELNLSSLELGDSALYFCASSRGGYHGYTFGSGTRLTVV.

This CDR3 reads CASSDSNRPGPTGNTIYF. The DNA for the CDR3 is TGTGCCAGCAGTGACTCGAACCGTCCAGGGCCAACTGGAAACACCATATATTTT. The V and J genes are TRBV6-4 and TRBJ1-3; maybe TRBD1 (5 bases). The length of the CDR3 is 18 residues. The V end was cut by 0 bases, the J end by 2 bases, with 17 bases between. Per germline, CDR1 MRHNA and CDR2 SNTAGT.

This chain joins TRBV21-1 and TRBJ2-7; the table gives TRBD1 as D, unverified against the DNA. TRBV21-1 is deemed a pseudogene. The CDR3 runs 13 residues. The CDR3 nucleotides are TGTGCCAGCAGCAAAGTGTACACCTACGAGCAGTACTTC. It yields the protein CASSKVYTYEQYF.

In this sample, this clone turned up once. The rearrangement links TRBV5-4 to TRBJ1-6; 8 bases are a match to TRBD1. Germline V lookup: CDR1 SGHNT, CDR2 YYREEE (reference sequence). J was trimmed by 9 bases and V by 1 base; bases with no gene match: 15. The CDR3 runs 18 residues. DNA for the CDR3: TGTGCCAGCAGCTTGTTGGCCAGGGGGCCTAATCGGGGTTCACCCCTCCACTTT. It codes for CASSLLARGPNRGSPLHF.

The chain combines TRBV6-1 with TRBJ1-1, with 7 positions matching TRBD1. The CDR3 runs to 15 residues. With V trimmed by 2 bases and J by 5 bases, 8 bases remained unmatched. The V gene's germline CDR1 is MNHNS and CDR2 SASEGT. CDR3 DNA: TGTGCCAGCAGTGAAAAGGAGGGGGCGGGTACTGAAGCTTTCTTT. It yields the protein CASSEKEGAGTEAFF.

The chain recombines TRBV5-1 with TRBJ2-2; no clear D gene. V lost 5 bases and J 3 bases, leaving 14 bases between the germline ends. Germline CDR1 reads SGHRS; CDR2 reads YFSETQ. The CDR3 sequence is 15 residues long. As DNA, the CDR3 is TGCGCCAGCAGTTCACGAAACCGCGACACCGGGGAGCTGTTTTTT. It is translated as CASSSRNRDTGELFF.

CDR3 sequence: CASSPLTGSYGYTF. The DNA of the CDR3 is TGTGCCAGCAGCCCTCTTACAGGGTCCTATGGCTACACCTTC. V usage is TRBV27 and J usage is TRBJ1-2, with D tentatively TRBD1 (6 bases). CDR3 length: 14 residues. Germline CDR1 and CDR2: MNHEY and SMNVEV (reference sequence). Trimming removed 6 bases at V and 4 bases at J, with 15 bases between.

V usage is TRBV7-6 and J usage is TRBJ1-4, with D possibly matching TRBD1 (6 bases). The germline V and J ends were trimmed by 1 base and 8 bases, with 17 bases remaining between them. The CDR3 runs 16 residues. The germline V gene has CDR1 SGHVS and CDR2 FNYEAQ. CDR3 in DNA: TGTGCCAGCAGCTTAGGCGCGGGGGCGAGGAGAGAAAAACTGTTTTTT. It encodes CASSLGAGARREKLFF.

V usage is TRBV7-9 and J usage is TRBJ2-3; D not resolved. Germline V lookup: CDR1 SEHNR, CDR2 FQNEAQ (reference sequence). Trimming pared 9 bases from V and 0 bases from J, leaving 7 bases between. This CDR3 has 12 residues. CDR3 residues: CASRGSTDTQYF. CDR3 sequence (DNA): TGTGCCAGTAGAGGTAGCACAGATACGCAGTATTTT.